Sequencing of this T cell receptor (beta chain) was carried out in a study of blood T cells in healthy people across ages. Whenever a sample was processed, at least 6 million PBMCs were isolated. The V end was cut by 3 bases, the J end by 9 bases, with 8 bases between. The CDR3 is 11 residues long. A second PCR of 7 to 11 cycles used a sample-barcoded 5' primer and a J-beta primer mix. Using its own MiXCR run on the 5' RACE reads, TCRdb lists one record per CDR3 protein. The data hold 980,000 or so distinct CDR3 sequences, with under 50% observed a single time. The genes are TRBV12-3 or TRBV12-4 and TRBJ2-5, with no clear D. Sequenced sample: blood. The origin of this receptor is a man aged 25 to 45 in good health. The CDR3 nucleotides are TGTGCCAGCAGTTTTAGCCGGGCCCAGTACTTC. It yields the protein CASSFSRAQYF.